These 7 T cell receptor beta chains originate from one sample sequenced in a study of Ad26.COV2.S vaccination and SARS-CoV-2 variants. Noted treatment: around 19 received Ad26.COV2.S at low or high dose, single or two shots; 5 received placebo; per-sample allocation not given. On day 63 after the first injection, vaccine and placebo recipients gave samples. Profiled with immunoSEQ multiplex PCR; TCRdb holds only in-frame clones, not every one. The sample has roughly 390,000 clones; around 85% are singletons. The source material was peripheral blood, sampled in a trial of Ad26.COV2.S vaccine versus placebo. The receptors originated from a person aged 18-60 years who received the Ad26.COV2.S COVID-19 vaccine or a placebo.

This chain joins TRBV4-1 and TRBJ1-1; no definite D call. Trimming stripped 2 bases from V and 1 base from J, with 8 bases between. Germline-derived CDR1 and CDR2 are MGHRA and YSYEKL. This CDR3 contains 14 residues. The CDR3: CASSQPQKNTEAFF. CDR3 sequence (DNA): TGCGCCAGCAGCCAACCCCAGAAGAACACTGAAGCTTTCTTT.

A word on this clone: The same CDR3 can be traced to other DNA sequences in this sample. The gene calls are TRBV7-2 and TRBJ2-1; no clear D. Germline V gives CDR1 SGHTA, CDR2 FQGNSA. Trimming took off 2 bases at V and 7 bases at J, with 6 bases between the two ends. CDR3 length: 12 amino acids. The DNA of the CDR3 is TGTGCCAGCAGCTTATATGGGAATGAGCAGTTCTTC. Its protein is CASSLYGNEQFF.

The chain combines TRBV3-1 (or the pseudogene TRBV3-2) with TRBJ2-2; D is ambiguous. V was clipped by 2 bases and J by 5 bases, with 6 bases between them. Germline values: CDR1 LGHDT, CDR2 YNNKEL (reference sequence). This CDR3 has 13 amino acids. CDR3 residues: CASSQLVTGELFF. In DNA form, the CDR3 reads TGTGCCAGCAGCCAACTTGTAACCGGGGAGCTGTTTTTT.

The chain recombines TRBV5-4 with TRBJ2-1; TRBD2 aligns across 13 bases. V was pared by 4 bases and J by 8 bases, with 15 bases of the junction left unmatched. This CDR3 contains 18 residues. Per germline, CDR1 SGHNT and CDR2 YYREEE (reference sequence). CDR3 coding DNA: TGTGCCAGCAGCGGTGGGGCAACTAGCGGGGGGGCCGGTGATGAGCAGTTCTTC. This sequence encodes CASSGGATSGGAGDEQFF. Full variable domain (outside the CDR3, taken from reference TRBV5-4 and TRBJ2-1): ETGVTQSPTHLIKTRGQQVTLRCSSQSGHNTVSWYQQALGQGPQFIFQYYREEENGRGNFPPRFSGLQFPNYSSELNVNALELDDSALYLCASSGGATSGGAGDEQFFGPGTRLTVL.

Only a few counts were recorded for this clone. V is TRBV7-9 and J is TRBJ1-2; D not resolved. Germline V gene lookup returns CDR1 SEHNR and CDR2 FQNEAQ (reference sequence). This CDR3 comprises 15 residues. Trimming took 6 bases from V and 4 from J, leaving 18 bases between them. CDR3: CASSPGGFAFYGYTF. DNA for the CDR3: TGTGCCAGCAGTCCTGGAGGGTTCGCGTTCTATGGCTACACCTTC.

V usage is TRBV10-3 and J usage is TRBJ1-1; D call uncertain. Trimming stripped 10 bases from V and 13 bases from J, with 13 bases between. This CDR3 spans 9 amino acids. Germline loops: CDR1 ENHRY, CDR2 SYGVKD. As DNA, the CDR3 is TGTGCCACTCGAACGGACGTTTTCTTT. Its translation: CATRTDVFF.

The chain joins TRBV27 to TRBJ1-5; D remains ambiguous. The CDR3 extends over 14 amino acids. Germline CDR1 and CDR2: MNHEY and SMNVEV (reference sequence). V gave up 3 bases and J gave up 4 bases, with 10 bases separating them. The DNA of the CDR3 is TGTGCCAGCAGTTTTGGGTCCGGGAATCAGCCCCAGCATTTT. Amino acid sequence: CASSFGSGNQPQHF.